A single sample gave rise to the 13 T cell receptor beta chains below, sequenced in a study of blood T cells in healthy people across ages. PCR was performed a second time for roughly 7 to 12 cycles using a sample-barcoded 5' primer and a J-beta primer mix. TCRdb redid the calling of the 5' RACE reads with MiXCR, one entry per CDR3 protein. The sample has hundreds of thousands of distinct CDR3 sequences; 32% are singletons. Sequencing was done on a sample of blood. These receptors were taken from a woman older than 75 in good health.

This clonotype was picked up a small number of times. This chain connects TRBV19 to TRBJ2-5; TRBD2 is a possible D gene (6 bases). The CDR3 is 14 amino acids. V gave up 0 bases and J gave up 6 bases, with 11 bases separating them. The germline gives CDR1 LNHDA, CDR2 SQIVND (reference sequence). The CDR3 nucleotides read TGTGCCAGTAGTATAGAGATTGGGGGGAAGACCCAGTACTTC. Its protein product is CASSIEIGGKTQYF.

This clonotype was counted only a few times. This rearrangement joins TRBV11-2 to TRBJ1-3, with no clear D. Germline V gene lookup returns CDR1 SGHAT and CDR2 FQNNGV. The CDR3 covers 14 residues. Deletions cut 0 bases from V and 2 bases from J, with 5 bases between. The CDR3 sequence is CASSLDHPGNTIYF. The CDR3 DNA sequence: TGTGCCAGCAGCTTAGATCACCCTGGAAACACCATATATTTT.

About this clonotype: This could be a read error, since a much larger clone is one nucleotide away. The chain carries TRBV9 and TRBJ2-5; TRBD2 matches at 8 bases. The junction had 11 bases not matched to a gene; V was cut back by 0 bases and J by 10 bases. Looked up from germline, CDR1 is SGDLS and CDR2 is YYNGEE. This CDR3 comprises 15 residues. The CDR3 sequence: CASSVEGGGLESQYF. The DNA of the CDR3 is TGTGCCAGCAGCGTAGAGGGCGGGGGGCTCGAAAGCCAGTACTTC.

This clonotype was counted ten times or more. The genes are TRBV6-1 and TRBJ2-1; D not resolved. V was cut by 2 bases and J by 6 bases, with 11 bases left in between. Germline CDR1 is MNHNS and CDR2 is SASEGT. This CDR3 is 14 amino acids long. Written as DNA, the CDR3 is TGTGCCAGCAGTGAATCGTTGGTAGGCAATGAGCAGTTCTTC. Its translation: CASSESLVGNEQFF.

A few counts support this clonotype. CDR3 residues: CASSVGRVNTGELFF. CDR3 coding DNA: TGTGCCAGCAGCGTAGGGAGGGTGAACACCGGGGAGCTGTTTTTT. This chain uses TRBV9 with TRBJ2-2; a possible D gene is TRBD2 (6 bases). The CDR3 consists of 15 residues. Deletions cut 0 bases from V and 1 base from J, with 7 bases between. Germline V lookup: CDR1 SGDLS, CDR2 YYNGEE.

This clonotype was seen ten or more times. This chain joins TRBV5-1 and TRBJ2-7; D is perhaps TRBD1 (6 bases). Germline CDR1 SGHRS, CDR2 YFSETQ. The CDR3 sequence is 13 residues long. V was shortened by 4 bases and J by 6 bases, with 14 bases between the two germline ends. CDR3: CASSPGQRGEQYF. The CDR3 DNA is TGCGCCAGCAGCCCCGGACAGAGGGGCGAGCAGTACTTC.

This clonotype was detected ten times or more. The chain has TRBV29-1 and TRBJ1-6, with D possibly being TRBD1 (5 bases). The CDR3 has 13 amino acids. Germline V gene sequence: CDR1 SQVTM, CDR2 ANQGSEA. V lost 4 bases, J lost 7 bases, and 11 bases lay in between. CDR3 nucleotide sequence: TGCAGCGTTGGATGGGGGGAGAATTCACCCCTCCACTTT. Protein product: CSVGWGENSPLHF.

The sample holds a few counts of this clonotype. V usage is TRBV20-1 and J usage is TRBJ1-5; 8 bases are shared with TRBD1. Germline CDR1 is DFQATT and CDR2 is SNEGSKA (reference sequence). This CDR3 comprises 13 residues. With 3 bases clipped from V and 6 bases from J, the junction kept 4 bases outside the gene matches. For the CDR3, the DNA is TGCAGTGCTAGTGGACAGGGAATTCAGCCCCAGCATTTT. Residues: CSASGQGIQPQHF.

The rearrangement joins TRBV6-2 or TRBV6-3 to TRBJ1-4; tentatively, D is TRBD1 (5 bases). The CDR3 runs 17 residues. V lost 0 bases to trimming and J lost 5 bases, with 16 bases between them. Per the germline V gene, CDR1 is MNHEY and CDR2 is SVGEGT. CDR3 nucleotide sequence: TGTGCCAGCAGTTACTCGTATCCTGGGGCAAGAAATGAAAAACTGTTTTTT. This codes for CASSYSYPGARNEKLFF.

In regard to this clonotype: A much larger clone differs from this one at a single base, so this may be a read error. J is TRBJ1-2 and V is TRBV20-1, with TRBD1 as a possible D gene (5 bases). There are 11 residues in the CDR3. Trimming left V 3 bases short and J 7 bases short, with 9 bases between. The V gene's germline CDR1 is DFQATT and CDR2 SNEGSKA (reference sequence). The CDR3 region is CSASKGRGYTF. In DNA, the CDR3 is TGCAGTGCTAGTAAGGGGCGTGGCTACACCTTC.

This clonotype was counted at least ten times. The chain combines TRBV20-1 with TRBJ2-1, with 11 positions matching TRBD2. The length of the CDR3 is 18 residues. CDR1 DFQATT and CDR2 SNEGSKA come from the germline V gene (reference sequence). Trimming removed 3 bases from V and 0 bases from J; junction bases left unmatched: 10. In nucleotides, the CDR3 is TGCAGTGCTAGTGGGCTAGCGGGGGGCCGCCTCTCCTACAATGAGCAGTTCTTC. Translated, it gives CSASGLAGGRLSYNEQFF.

This clonotype was observed a single time. The V and J genes are TRBV12-3 or TRBV12-4 and TRBJ2-2, with a possible D match to TRBD1 (6 bases). V lost 6 bases to trimming and J lost 4 bases, with 9 bases between them. The CDR3 loop spans 13 amino acids. The CDR3 here is CASRRQATGELFF. CDR3 in DNA: TGTGCCAGCAGACGACAGGCCACCGGGGAGCTGTTTTTT.

This clonotype was seen ten or more times. The rearrangement uses TRBV6-1 and TRBJ2-5, with 8 bases lining up with TRBD2. Germline trimming cut 0 bases from V and 5 bases from J; bases unmatched to any gene: 8. This CDR3 is 16 amino acids long. Germline V lookup: CDR1 MNHNS, CDR2 SASEGT. In DNA, the CDR3 is TGTGCCAGCAGTGAAGCGAGACGGGGGGGCCGGGAGACCCAGTACTTC. This gives the protein CASSEARRGGRETQYF.